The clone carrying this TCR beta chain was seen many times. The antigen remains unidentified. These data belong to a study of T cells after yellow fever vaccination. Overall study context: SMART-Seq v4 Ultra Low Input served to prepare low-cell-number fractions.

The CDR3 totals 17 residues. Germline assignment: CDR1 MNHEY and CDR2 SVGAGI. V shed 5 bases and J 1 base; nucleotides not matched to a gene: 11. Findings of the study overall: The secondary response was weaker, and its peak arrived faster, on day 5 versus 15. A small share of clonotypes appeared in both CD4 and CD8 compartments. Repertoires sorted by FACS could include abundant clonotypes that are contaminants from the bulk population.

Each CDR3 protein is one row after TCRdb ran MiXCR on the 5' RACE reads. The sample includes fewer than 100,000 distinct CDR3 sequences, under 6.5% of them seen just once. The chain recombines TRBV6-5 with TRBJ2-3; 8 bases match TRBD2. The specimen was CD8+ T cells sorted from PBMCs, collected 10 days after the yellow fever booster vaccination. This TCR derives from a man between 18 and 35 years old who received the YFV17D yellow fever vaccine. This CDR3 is CASSRPLGAGGTDTQYF. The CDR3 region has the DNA TGTGCCAGCAGTCGTCCCCTGGGAGCGGGGGGCACAGATACGCAGTATTTT.